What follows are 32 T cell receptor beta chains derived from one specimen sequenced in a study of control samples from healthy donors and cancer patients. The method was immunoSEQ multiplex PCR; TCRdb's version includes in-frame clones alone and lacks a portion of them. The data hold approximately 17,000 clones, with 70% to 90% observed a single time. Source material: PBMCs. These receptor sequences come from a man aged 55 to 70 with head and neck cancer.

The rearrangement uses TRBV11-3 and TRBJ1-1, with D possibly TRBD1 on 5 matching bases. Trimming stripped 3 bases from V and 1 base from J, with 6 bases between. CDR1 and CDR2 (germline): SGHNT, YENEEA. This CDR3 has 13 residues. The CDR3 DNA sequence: TGTGCCAGCAGCTTGGGGGAGAACACTGAAGCTTTCTTT. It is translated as CASSLGENTEAFF. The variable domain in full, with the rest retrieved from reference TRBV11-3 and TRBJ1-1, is EAGVVQSPRYKIIEKKQPVAFWCNPISGHNTLYWYLQNLGQGPELLIRYENEEAVDDSQLPKDRFSAERLKGVDSTLKIQPAELGDSAVYLCASSLGENTEAFFGQGTRLTVV.

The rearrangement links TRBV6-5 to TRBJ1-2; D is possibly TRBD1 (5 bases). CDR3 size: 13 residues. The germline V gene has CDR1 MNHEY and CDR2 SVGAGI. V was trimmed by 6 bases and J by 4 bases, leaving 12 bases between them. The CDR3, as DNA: TGTGCCAGCAGGGTGACAGCGAGCTATGGCTACACCTTC. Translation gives CASRVTASYGYTF.

The CDR3 bases are TGTGCCAGCACCCTGGGACTAGCGGGGGCCACAGATACGCAGTATTTT. Translation: CASTLGLAGATDTQYF. The rearrangement joins TRBV6-6 to TRBJ2-3; 14 positions match TRBD2. Germline CDR1 and CDR2: MNHNY and SVGAGI (reference sequence). The CDR3 consists of 16 residues. V lost 7 bases and J lost 2; bases outside the gene matches: 5.

CDR3 residues: CASSYLSGGRTDTQYF. DNA of the CDR3: TGTGCCAGCAGCTACCTCAGCGGGGGGCGCACAGATACGCAGTATTTT. The chain recombines TRBV7-2 with TRBJ2-3; TRBD2 matches 9 bases. V was clipped by 4 bases and J by 1 base; unmatched bases: 6. The CDR3 totals 16 residues. CDR1 and CDR2 from the germline V gene are SGHTA and FQGNSA. Full variable domain (missing parts from reference TRBV7-2 and TRBJ2-3): GAGVSQSPSNKVTEKGKDVELRCDPISGHTALYWYRQSLGQGLEFLIYFQGNSAPDKSGLPSDRFSAERTGGSVSTLTIQRTQQEDSAVYLCASSYLSGGRTDTQYFGPGTRLTVL.

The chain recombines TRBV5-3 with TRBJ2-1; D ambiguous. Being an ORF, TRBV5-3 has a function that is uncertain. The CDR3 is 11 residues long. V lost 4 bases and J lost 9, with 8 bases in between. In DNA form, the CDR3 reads TGTGCCAGAAGCCTGTCCGGTGAGCAGTTCTTC. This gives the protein CARSLSGEQFF.

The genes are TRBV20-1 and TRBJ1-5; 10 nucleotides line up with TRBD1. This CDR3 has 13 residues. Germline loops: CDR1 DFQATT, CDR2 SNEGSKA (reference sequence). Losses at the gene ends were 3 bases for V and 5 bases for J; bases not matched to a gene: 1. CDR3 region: CSASGTGDQPQHF. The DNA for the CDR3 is TGCAGTGCTAGTGGGACAGGGGATCAGCCCCAGCATTTT.

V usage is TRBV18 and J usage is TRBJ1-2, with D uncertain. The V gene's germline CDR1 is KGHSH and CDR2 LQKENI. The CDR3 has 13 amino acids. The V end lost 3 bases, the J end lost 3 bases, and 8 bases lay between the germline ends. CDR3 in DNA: TGTGCCAGCTCACCGGAGAGGTACTATGGCTACACCTTC. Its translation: CASSPERYYGYTF.

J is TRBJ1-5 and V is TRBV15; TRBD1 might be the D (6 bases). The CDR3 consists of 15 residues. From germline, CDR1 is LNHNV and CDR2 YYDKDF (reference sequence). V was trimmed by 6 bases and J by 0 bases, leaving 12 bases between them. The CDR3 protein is CATRAGGGSNQPQHF. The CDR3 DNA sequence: TGTGCCACCAGGGCGGGAGGGGGTAGCAATCAGCCCCAGCATTTT.

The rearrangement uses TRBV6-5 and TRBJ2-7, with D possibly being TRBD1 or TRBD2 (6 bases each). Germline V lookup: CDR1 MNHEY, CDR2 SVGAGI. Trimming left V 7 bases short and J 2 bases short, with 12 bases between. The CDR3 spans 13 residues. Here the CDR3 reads CASIPGGAYEQYF. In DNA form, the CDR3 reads TGTGCCAGCATCCCCGGGGGCGCCTACGAGCAGTACTTC.

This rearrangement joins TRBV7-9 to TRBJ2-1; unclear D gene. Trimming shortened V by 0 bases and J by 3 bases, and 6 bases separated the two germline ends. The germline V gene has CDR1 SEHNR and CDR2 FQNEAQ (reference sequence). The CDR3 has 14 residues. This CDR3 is CASSLAVYYNEQFF. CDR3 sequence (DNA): TGTGCCAGCAGCTTAGCGGTCTACTACAATGAGCAGTTCTTC.

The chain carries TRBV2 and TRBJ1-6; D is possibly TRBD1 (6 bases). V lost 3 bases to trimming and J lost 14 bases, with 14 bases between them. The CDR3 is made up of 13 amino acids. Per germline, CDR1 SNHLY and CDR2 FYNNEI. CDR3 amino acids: CASSDRRGWALHF. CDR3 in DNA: TGTGCCAGCAGTGACCGGAGGGGGTGGGCCCTCCACTTT.

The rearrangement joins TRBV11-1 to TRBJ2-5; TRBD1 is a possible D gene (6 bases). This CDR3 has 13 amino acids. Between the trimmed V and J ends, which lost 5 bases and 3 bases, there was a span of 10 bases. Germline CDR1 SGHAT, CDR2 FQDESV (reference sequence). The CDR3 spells CASSRHREETQYF. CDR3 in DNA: TGTGCCAGCAGCCGACACAGGGAAGAGACCCAGTACTTC.

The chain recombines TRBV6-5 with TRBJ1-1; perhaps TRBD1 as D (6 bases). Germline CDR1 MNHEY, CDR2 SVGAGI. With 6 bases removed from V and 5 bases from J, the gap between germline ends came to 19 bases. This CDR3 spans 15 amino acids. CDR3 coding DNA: TGTGCCAGCAGCGGGGGGTTCGACAGGAGGACTGAAGCTTTCTTT. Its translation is CASSGGFDRRTEAFF.

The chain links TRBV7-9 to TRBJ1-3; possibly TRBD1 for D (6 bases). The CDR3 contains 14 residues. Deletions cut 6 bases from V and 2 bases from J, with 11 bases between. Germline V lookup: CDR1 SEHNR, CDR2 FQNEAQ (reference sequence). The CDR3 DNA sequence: TGTGCCAGCAGAGCGGGGGCGACTGGAAACACCATATATTTT. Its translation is CASRAGATGNTIYF.

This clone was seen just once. CDR3 sequence reads: CASSPGAVSYNEQFF. Written as DNA, the CDR3 is TGTGCCAGCAGTCCAGGGGCAGTCTCCTACAATGAGCAGTTCTTC. V usage is TRBV6-5 and J usage is TRBJ2-1, with D maybe TRBD1 (6 bases). The CDR3 consists of 15 residues. The V gene lost 5 bases and the J gene lost 0 bases, with 11 bases spanning the gap. From germline, CDR1 is MNHEY and CDR2 SVGAGI.

CDR3 loop: CASSPGGPSSYEQYF. In DNA, the CDR3 is TGTGCCAGCAGCCCGGGCGGGCCCAGCTCCTACGAGCAGTACTTC. The rearrangement joins TRBV3-1 (or the pseudogene TRBV3-2) to TRBJ2-7; perhaps TRBD2 as D (5 bases). CDR3 size: 15 residues. Germline CDR1 and CDR2: LGHDT and YNNKEL (reference sequence). V was clipped by 4 bases and J by 0 bases, with 13 bases between them.

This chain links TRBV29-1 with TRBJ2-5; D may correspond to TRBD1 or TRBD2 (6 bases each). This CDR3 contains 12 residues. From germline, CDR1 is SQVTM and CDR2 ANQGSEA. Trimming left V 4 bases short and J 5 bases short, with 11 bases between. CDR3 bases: TGCAGCGTTGGGGGGGCTAGGGAGACCCAGTACTTC. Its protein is CSVGGARETQYF.

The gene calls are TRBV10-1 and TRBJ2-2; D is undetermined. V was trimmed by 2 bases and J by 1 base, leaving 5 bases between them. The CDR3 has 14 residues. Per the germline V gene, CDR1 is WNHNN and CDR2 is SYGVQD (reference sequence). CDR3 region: CASSERQNTGELFF. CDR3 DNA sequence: TGCGCCAGCAGTGAGAGACAGAACACCGGGGAGCTGTTTTTT.

CDR3 amino acids: CASSLNSQGAVGGYTF. The CDR3 nucleotides are TGTGCCAGCAGCTTAAACTCTCAGGGGGCGGTTGGTGGCTACACCTTC. V gene TRBV7-3 combines with J gene TRBJ1-2; 8 bases align to TRBD1. Unmatched junction bases numbered 11, after V lost 1 base and J lost 7 bases. This CDR3 region has 16 residues. Germline CDR1 SGHTA, CDR2 FQGTGA.

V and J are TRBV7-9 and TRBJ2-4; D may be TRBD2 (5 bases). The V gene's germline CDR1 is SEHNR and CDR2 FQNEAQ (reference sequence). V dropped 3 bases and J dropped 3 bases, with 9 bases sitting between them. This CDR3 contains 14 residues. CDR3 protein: CASSFDGGKNIQYF. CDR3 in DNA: TGTGCCAGCAGCTTCGACGGAGGCAAAAACATTCAGTACTTC. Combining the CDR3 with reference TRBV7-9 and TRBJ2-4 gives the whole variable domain DTGVSQNPRHKITKRGQNVTFRCDPISEHNRLYWYRQTLGQGPEFLTYFQNEAQLEKSRLLSDRFSAERPKGSFSTLEIQRTEQGDSAMYLCASSFDGGKNIQYFGAGTRLSVL.

In nucleotides, the CDR3 is TGCAGCGTTGAAGTCGGAGGGGGCTACGAGCAGTACTTC. This codes for CSVEVGGGYEQYF. The chain employs TRBV29-1 and TRBJ2-7; the D call may be TRBD1 or TRBD2 (6 bases each). In germline, CDR1 is SQVTM, CDR2 ANQGSEA. The CDR3 totals 13 residues. V lost 1 base and J lost 3, with 10 bases in between.

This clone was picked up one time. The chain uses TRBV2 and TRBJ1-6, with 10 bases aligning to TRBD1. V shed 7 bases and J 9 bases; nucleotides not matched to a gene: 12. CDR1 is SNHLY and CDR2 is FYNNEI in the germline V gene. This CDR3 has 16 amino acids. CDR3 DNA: TGTGCCAGCACCACGGGGGGGGGACAGGGGTCTTCACCCCTCCACTTT. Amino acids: CASTTGGGQGSSPLHF.

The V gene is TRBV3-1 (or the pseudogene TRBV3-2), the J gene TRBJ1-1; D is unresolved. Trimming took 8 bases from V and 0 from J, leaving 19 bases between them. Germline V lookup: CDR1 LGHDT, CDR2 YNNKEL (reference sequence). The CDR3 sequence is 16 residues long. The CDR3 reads CASRNSWMFMNTEAFF. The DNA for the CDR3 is TGTGCCAGCCGTAATTCCTGGATGTTCATGAACACTGAAGCTTTCTTT.

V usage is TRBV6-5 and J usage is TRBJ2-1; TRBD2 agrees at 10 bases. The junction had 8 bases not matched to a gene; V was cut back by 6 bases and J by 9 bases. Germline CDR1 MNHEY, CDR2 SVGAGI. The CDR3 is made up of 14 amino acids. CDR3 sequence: CASRAGGFVSEQFF. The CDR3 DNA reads TGTGCCAGCAGAGCGGGGGGGTTTGTAAGTGAGCAGTTCTTC.

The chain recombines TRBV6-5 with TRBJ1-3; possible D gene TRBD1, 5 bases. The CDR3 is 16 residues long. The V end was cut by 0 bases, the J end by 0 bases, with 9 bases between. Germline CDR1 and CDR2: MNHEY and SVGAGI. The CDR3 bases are TGTGCCAGCAGTTACTCTGTGGGGCTCTCTGGAAACACCATATATTTT. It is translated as CASSYSVGLSGNTIYF.

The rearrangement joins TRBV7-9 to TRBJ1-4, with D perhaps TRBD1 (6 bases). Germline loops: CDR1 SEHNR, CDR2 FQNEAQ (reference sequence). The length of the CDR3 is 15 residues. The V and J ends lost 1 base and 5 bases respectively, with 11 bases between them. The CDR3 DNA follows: TGTGCCAGCAGCTTAGTTACAGGACAGAATGAAAAACTGTTTTTT. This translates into CASSLVTGQNEKLFF.

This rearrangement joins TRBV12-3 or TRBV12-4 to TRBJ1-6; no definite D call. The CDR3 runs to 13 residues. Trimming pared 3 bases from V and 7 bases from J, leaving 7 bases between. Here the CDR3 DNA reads TGTGCCAGCAGTTTGGGAACCAATTCACCCCTCCACTTT. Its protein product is CASSLGTNSPLHF.

The CDR3 nucleotides are TGTGCCAGCAGTTCAAGACAGGGGGCCCCCTACGAGCAGTACTTC. Translation: CASSSRQGAPYEQYF. V is TRBV6-5 and J is TRBJ2-7; 10 bases align to TRBD1. The germline V gene encodes CDR1 MNHEY and CDR2 SVGAGI. CDR3 length: 15 amino acids. V dropped 4 bases and J dropped 2; count of bases not matched to a gene: 5.

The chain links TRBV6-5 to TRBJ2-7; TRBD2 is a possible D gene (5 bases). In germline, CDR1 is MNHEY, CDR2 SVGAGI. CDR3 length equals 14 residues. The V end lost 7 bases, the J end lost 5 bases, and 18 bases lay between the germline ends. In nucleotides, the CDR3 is TGTGCCAGCACCCCTGGAGGAAGGGTTGACGAGCAGTACTTC. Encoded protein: CASTPGGRVDEQYF.

DNA of the CDR3: TGCGCCAGCAGCTCACAGGGCGGCGAGCAGTACTTC. The encoded protein is CASSSQGGEQYF. The rearrangement uses TRBV5-1 and TRBJ2-7; D is perhaps TRBD1 (6 bases). With 3 bases removed from V and 6 bases from J, the gap between germline ends came to 10 bases. Germline V CDR1 and CDR2: SGHRS, YFSETQ. This CDR3 spans 12 amino acids.

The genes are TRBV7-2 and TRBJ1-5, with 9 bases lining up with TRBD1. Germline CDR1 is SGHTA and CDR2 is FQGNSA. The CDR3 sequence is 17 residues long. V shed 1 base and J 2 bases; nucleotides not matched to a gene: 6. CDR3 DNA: TGTGCCAGCAGCTTAGGGGACAGGGTTAAGGGCAATCAGCCCCAGCATTTT. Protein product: CASSLGDRVKGNQPQHF.

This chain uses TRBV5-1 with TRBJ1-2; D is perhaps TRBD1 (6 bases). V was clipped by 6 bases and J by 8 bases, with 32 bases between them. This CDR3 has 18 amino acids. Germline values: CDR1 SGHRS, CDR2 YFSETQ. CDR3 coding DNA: TGCGCCAGCAATACAGGGTTCATGCAAAGCTCCAGTCAATACGGCTACACCTTC. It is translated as CASNTGFMQSSSQYGYTF.